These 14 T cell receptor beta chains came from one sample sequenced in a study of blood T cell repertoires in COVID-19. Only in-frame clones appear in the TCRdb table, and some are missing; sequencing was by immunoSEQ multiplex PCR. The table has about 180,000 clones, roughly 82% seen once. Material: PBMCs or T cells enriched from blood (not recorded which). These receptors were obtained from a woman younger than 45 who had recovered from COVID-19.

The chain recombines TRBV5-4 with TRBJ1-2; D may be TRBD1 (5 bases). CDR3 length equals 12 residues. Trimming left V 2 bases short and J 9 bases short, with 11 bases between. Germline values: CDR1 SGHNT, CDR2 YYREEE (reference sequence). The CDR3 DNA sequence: TGTGCCAGCAGCTTCCAGGGTGTTCGCTACACCTTC. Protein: CASSFQGVRYTF.

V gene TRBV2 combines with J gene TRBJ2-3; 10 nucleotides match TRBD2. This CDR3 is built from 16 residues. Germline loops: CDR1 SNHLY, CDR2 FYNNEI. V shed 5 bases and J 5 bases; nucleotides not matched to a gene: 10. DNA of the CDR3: TGTGCCAGCAGTTGGGCCAGCGGGAGGGCGGGAGATACGCAGTATTTT. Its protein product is CASSWASGRAGDTQYF. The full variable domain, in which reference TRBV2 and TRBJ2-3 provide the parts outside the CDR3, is EPEVTQTPSHQVTQMGQEVILRCVPISNHLYFYWYRQILGQKVEFLVSFYNNEISEKSEIFDDQFSVERPDGSNFTLKIRSTKLEDSAMYFCASSWASGRAGDTQYFGPGTRLTVL.

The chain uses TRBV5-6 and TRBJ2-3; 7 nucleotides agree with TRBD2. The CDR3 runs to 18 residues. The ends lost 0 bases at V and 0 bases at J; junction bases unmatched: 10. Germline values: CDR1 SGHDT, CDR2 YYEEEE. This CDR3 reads CASSLARLAVISTDTQYF. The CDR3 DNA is TGTGCCAGCAGCTTGGCCCGGCTAGCGGTAATTAGCACAGATACGCAGTATTTT.

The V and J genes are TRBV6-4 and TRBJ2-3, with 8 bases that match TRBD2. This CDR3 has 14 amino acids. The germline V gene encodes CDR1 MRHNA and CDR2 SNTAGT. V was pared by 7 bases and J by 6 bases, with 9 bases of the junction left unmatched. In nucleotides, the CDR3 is TGTGCCAGCATCGGATGTAGCGGGAAGGATACGCAGTATTTT. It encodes CASIGCSGKDTQYF.

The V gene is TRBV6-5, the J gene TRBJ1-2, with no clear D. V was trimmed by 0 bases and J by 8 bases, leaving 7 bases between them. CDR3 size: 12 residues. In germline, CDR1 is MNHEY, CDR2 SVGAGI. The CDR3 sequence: CASSYSTGGYTF. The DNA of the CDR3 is TGTGCCAGCAGTTACTCGACGGGGGGCTACACCTTC.

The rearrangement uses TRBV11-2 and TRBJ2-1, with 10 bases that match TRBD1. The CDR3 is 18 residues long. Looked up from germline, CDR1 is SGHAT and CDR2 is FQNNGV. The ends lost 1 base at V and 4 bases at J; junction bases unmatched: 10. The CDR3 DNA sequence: TGTGCCAGCAGCTTAGGAATCCGGGACAGGGGACCTTACAATGAGCAGTTCTTC. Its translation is CASSLGIRDRGPYNEQFF.

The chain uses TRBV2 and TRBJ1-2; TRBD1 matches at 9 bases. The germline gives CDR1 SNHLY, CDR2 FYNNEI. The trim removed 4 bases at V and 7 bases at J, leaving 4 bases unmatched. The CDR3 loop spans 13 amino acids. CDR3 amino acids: CASSVGTGLGYTF. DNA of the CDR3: TGTGCCAGCAGTGTTGGGACAGGGCTTGGCTACACCTTC.

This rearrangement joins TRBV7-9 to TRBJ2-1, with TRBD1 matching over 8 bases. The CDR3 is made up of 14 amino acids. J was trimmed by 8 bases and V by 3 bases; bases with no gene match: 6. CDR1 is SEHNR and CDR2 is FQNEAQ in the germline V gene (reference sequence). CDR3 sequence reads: CASSFRQGYYEQFF. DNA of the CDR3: TGTGCCAGCAGCTTCCGACAGGGGTATTATGAGCAGTTCTTC.

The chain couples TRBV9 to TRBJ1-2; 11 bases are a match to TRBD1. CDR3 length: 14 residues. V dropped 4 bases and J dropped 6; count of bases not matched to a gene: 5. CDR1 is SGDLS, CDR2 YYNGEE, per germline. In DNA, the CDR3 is TGTGCCAGCAGCCCCTGGGACAGGGGGAATGGCTACACCTTC. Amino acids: CASSPWDRGNGYTF.

In nucleotides, the CDR3 is TGTGCCAGCAGTCAACAGGGATTAAGGTACCAAGAGACCCAGTACTTC. This gives the protein CASSQQGLRYQETQYF. This chain connects TRBV2 to TRBJ2-5; D possibly corresponds to TRBD1 (6 bases). The CDR3 totals 16 residues. Germline CDR1 and CDR2: SNHLY and FYNNEI. V lost 5 bases and J lost 0, with 16 bases in between.

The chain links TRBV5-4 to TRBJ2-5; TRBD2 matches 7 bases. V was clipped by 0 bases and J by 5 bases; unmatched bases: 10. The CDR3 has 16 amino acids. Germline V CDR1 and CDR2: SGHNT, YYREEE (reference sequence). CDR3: CASSLARTGGAETQYF. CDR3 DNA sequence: TGTGCCAGCAGCTTGGCCAGGACGGGAGGTGCTGAGACCCAGTACTTC. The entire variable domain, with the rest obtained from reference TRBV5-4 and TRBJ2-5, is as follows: ETGVTQSPTHLIKTRGQQVTLRCSSQSGHNTVSWYQQALGQGPQFIFQYYREEENGRGNFPPRFSGLQFPNYSSELNVNALELDDSALYLCASSLARTGGAETQYFGPGTRLLVL.

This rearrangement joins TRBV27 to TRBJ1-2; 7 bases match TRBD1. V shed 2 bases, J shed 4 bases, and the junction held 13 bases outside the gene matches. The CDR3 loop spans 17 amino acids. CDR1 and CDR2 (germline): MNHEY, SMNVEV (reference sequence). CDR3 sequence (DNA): TGTGCCAGCAGTTTAACGGCGGGTCAGGGGGGATTCTATGGCTACACCTTC. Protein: CASSLTAGQGGFYGYTF.

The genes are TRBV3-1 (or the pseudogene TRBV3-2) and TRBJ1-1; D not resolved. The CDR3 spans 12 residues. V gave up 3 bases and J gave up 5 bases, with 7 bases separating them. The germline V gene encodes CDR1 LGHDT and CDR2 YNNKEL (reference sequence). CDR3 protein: CASSQRVTEAFF. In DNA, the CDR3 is TGTGCCAGCAGCCAGAGGGTAACTGAAGCTTTCTTT.

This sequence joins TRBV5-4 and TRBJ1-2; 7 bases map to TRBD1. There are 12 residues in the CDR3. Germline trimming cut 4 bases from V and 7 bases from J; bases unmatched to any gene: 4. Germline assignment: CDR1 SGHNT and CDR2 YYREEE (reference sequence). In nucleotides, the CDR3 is TGTGCCAGCAGCATGACAGGGATTGGCTACACCTTC. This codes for CASSMTGIGYTF. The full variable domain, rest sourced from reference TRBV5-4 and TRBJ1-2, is ETGVTQSPTHLIKTRGQQVTLRCSSQSGHNTVSWYQQALGQGPQFIFQYYREEENGRGNFPPRFSGLQFPNYSSELNVNALELDDSALYLCASSMTGIGYTFGSGTRLTVV.